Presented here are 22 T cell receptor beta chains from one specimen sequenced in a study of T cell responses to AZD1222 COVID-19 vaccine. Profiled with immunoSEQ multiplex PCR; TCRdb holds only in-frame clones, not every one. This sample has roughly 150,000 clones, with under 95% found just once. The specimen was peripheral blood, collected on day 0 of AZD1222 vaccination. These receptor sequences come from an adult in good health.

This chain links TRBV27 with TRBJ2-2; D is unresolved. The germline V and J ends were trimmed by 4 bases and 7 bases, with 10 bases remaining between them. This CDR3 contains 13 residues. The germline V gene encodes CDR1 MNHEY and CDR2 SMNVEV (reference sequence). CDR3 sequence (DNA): TGTGCCAGCAGTTCGTTAAAGGGCGGGGAGCTGTTTTTT. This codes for CASSSLKGGELFF.

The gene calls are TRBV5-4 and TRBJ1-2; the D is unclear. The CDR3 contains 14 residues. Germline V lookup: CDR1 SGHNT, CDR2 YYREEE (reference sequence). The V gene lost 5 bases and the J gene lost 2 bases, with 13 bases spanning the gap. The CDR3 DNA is TGTGCCAGCAGATTCCACGGGTCCAACTATGGCTACACCTTC. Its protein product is CASRFHGSNYGYTF.

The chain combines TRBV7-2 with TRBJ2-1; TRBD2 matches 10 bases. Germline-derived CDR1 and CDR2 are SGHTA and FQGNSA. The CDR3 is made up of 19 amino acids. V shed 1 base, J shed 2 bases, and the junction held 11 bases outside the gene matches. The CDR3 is CASSLGVVSGGNAYNEQFF. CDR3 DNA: TGTGCCAGCAGCTTAGGGGTGGTTAGCGGGGGGAACGCCTACAATGAGCAGTTCTTC.

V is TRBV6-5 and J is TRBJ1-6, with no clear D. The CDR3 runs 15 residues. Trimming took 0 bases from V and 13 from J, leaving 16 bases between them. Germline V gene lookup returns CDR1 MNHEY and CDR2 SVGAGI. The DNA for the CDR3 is TGTGCCAGCAGTTACTCCGGTCCGGCAAGTTTTCCCCTCCACTTT. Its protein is CASSYSGPASFPLHF.

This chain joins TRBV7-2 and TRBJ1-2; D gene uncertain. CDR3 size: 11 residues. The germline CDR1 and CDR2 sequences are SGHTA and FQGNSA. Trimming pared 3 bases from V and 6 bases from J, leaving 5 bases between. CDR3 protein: CASSFSHGYTF. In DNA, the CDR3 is TGTGCCAGCAGCTTTTCCCATGGCTACACCTTC. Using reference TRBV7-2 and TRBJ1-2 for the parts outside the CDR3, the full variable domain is GAGVSQSPSNKVTEKGKDVELRCDPISGHTALYWYRQSLGQGLEFLIYFQGNSAPDKSGLPSDRFSAERTGGSVSTLTIQRTQQEDSAVYLCASSFSHGYTFGSGTRLTVV.

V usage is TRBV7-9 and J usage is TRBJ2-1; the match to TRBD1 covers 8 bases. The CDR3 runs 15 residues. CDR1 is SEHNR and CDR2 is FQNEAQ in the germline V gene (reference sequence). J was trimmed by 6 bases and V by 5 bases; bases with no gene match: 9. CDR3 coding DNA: TGTGCCAGCAGCGCGCCCGGGACAGGCTTCAATGAGCAGTTCTTC. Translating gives CASSAPGTGFNEQFF.

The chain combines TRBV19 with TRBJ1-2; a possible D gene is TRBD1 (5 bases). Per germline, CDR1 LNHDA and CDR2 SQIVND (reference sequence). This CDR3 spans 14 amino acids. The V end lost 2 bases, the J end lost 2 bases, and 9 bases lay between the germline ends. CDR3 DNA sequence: TGTGCCAGTAGTATACTGGGACGGAACTATGGCTACACCTTC. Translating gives CASSILGRNYGYTF.

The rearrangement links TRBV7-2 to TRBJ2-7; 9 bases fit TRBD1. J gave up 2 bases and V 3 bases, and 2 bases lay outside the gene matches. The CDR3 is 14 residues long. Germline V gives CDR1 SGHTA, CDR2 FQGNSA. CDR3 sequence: CASSLRQGAYEQYF. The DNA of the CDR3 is TGTGCCAGCAGCTTGAGACAGGGGGCCTACGAGCAGTACTTC.

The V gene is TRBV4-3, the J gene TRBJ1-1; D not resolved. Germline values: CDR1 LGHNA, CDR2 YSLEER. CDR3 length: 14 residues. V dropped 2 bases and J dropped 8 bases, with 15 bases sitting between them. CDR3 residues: CASSQILSGREAFF. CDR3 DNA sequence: TGCGCCAGCAGCCAAATCCTTAGCGGTAGGGAAGCTTTCTTT.

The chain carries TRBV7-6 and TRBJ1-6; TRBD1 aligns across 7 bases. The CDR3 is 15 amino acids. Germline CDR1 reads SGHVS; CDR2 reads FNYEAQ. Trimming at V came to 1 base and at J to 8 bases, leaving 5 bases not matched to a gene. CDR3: CASSLERQGDSPLHF. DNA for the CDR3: TGTGCCAGCAGCTTAGAACGCCAGGGGGATTCACCCCTCCACTTT. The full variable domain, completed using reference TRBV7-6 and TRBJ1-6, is GAGVSQSPRYKVTKRGQDVALRCDPISGHVSLYWYRQALGQGPEFLTYFNYEAQQDKSGLPNDRFSAERPEGSISTLTIQRTEQRDSAMYRCASSLERQGDSPLHFGNGTRLTVT.

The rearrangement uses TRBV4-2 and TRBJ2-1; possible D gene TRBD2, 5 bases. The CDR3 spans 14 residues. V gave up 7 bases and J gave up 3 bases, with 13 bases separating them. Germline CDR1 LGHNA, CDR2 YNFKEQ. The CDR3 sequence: CASNGEGVYNEQFF. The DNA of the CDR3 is TGTGCCAGCAACGGAGAGGGAGTCTACAATGAGCAGTTCTTC.

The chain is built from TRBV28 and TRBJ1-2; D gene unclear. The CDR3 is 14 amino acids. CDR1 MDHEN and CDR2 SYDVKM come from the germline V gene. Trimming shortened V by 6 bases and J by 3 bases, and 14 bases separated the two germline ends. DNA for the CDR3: TGTGCCAGCAGCCTTGCCGGCCGCGACTATGGCTACACCTTC. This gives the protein CASSLAGRDYGYTF.

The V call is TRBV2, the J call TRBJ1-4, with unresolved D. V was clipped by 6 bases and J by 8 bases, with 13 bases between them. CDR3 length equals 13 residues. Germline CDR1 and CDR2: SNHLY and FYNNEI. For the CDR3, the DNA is TGTGCCAGCAGCCCCGGACGGACCGAAAAACTGTTTTTT. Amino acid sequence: CASSPGRTEKLFF. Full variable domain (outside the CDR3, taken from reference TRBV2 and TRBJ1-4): EPEVTQTPSHQVTQMGQEVILRCVPISNHLYFYWYRQILGQKVEFLVSFYNNEISEKSEIFDDQFSVERPDGSNFTLKIRSTKLEDSAMYFCASSPGRTEKLFFGSGTQLSVL.

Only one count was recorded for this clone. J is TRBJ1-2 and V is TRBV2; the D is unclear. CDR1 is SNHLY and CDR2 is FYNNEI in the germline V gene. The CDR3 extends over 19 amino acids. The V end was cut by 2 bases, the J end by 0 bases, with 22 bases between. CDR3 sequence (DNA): TGTGCCAGCAGTGAATCCCGGGCCGTTATTTCGATCGCTAACTATGGCTACACCTTC. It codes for CASSESRAVISIANYGYTF. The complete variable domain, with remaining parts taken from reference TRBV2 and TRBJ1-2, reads EPEVTQTPSHQVTQMGQEVILRCVPISNHLYFYWYRQILGQKVEFLVSFYNNEISEKSEIFDDQFSVERPDGSNFTLKIRSTKLEDSAMYFCASSESRAVISIANYGYTFGSGTRLTVV.

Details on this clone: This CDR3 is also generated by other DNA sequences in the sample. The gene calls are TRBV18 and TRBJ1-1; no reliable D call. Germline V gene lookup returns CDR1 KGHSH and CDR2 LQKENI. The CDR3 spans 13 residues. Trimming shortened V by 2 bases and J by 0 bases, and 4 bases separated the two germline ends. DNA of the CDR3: TGTGCCAGCTCACCAGGTTTGAACACTGAAGCTTTCTTT. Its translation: CASSPGLNTEAFF.

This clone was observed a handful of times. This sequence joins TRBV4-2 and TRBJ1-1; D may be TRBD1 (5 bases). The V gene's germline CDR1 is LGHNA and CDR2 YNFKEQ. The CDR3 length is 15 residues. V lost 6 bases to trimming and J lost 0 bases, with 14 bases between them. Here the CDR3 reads CASSHGDGLNTEAFF. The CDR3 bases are TGTGCCAGCAGTCACGGGGACGGATTGAACACTGAAGCTTTCTTT.

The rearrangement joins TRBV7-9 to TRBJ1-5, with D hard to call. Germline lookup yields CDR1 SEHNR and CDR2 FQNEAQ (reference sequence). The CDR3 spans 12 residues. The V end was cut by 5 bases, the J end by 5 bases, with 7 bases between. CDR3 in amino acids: CASSLRDQPQHF. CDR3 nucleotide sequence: TGTGCCAGCAGCCTTAGGGATCAGCCCCAGCATTTT.

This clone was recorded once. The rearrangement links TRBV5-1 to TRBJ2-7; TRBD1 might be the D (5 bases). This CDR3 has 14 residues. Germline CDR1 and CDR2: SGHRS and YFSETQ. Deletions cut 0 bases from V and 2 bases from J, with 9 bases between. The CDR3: CASSLDRFPYEQYF. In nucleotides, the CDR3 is TGCGCCAGCAGCTTGGACAGGTTCCCCTACGAGCAGTACTTC.

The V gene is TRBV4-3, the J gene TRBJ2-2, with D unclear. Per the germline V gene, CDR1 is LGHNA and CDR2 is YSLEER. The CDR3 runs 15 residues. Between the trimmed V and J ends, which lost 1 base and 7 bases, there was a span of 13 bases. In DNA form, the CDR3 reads TGCGCCAGCAGCCAAGGGTCAAGCCGCGGCGGGGAGCTGTTTTTT. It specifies CASSQGSSRGGELFF.

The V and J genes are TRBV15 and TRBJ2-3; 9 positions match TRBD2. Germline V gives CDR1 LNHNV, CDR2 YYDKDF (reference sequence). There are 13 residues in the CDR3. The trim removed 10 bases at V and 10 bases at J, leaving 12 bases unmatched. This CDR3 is CAIRTSVGSAQYF. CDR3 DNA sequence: TGTGCCATCCGGACTAGCGTAGGAAGTGCGCAGTATTTT.

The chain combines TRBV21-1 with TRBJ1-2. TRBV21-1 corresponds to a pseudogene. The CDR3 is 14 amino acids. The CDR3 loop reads CASSKDAGNYGYTF. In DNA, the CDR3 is TGTGCCAGCAGCAAAGACGCGGGGAACTATGGCTACACCTTC.

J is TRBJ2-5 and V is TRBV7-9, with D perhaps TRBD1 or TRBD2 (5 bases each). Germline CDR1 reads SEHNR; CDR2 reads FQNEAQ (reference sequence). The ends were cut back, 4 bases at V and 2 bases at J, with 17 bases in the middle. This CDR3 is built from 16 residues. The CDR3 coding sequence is TGTGCCAGCAGCTGGGTGAGAGGGGCCCCACAAGAGACCCAGTACTTC. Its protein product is CASSWVRGAPQETQYF.